This is a list of T cell receptor beta chains from one sample in a study of blood T cell repertoires in COVID-19. Sequencing was performed with immunoSEQ multiplex PCR; in TCRdb, only in-frame clones are kept and a portion is missing. The top ten clones hold roughly an eighth of a sample with approximately 70,000 clones, roughly 80% of them seen once. Sample: peripheral blood. These receptors were taken from a woman aged 80 or older with acute or convalescent COVID-19. CDR3s include the opening cysteine and the closing phenylalanine or tryptophan. D genes are given only for firm matches. Size is omitted from some rows. Given values are once, few, many or a class for expanded clones.

TRBD2	TRBJ2-7	TRBV7-3	.	CASSLTSGSLYEQYF	TGTGCCAGCAGCTTAACTAGCGGGAGCTTGTACGAGCAGTACTTC
.	TRBJ2-7	TRBV7-9	few	CASTTRDTPSYEQYF	TGTGCCAGCACCACCCGGGATACTCCCTCCTACGAGCAGTACTTC
TRBD2	TRBJ2-7	TRBV9	.	CASSIAGENYEQYF	TGTGCCAGCAGTATAGCGGGAGAGAACTACGAGCAGTACTTC
.	TRBJ1-5	TRBV18	.	CASSPGSGIYSNQPQHF	TGTGCCAGCTCACCCGGATCAGGGATCTATAGCAATCAGCCCCAGCATTTT
.	TRBJ1-2	TRBV4-1	.	CASSLQGLRYTF	TGCGCCAGCAGCCTTCAGGGGTTGCGCTACACCTTC
TRBD1	TRBJ2-7	TRBV10-3	.	CAISESGQGVPYEQYF	TGTGCCATCAGTGAGTCGGGACAGGGGGTCCCCTACGAGCAGTACTTC
.	TRBJ2-2	TRBV10-3	.	CAISEWLGRNTGELFF	TGTGCCATCAGTGAATGGCTCGGGAGGAACACCGGGGAGCTGTTTTTT
TRBD1	TRBJ1-4	TRBV6-6	.	CASSYPYRGTEKLFF	TGTGCCAGCAGTTACCCATACAGGGGAACTGAAAAACTGTTTTTT
TRBD1	TRBJ1-1	TRBV11-2	.	CASSRDRGYEAFF	TGTGCCAGCAGCCGAGACAGGGGGTATGAAGCTTTCTTT
TRBD1	TRBJ2-7	TRBV4-1	.	CASSRSQTTGTGGASSYEQYF	TGCGCCAGCAGCCGGAGCCAGACTACCGGGACAGGGGGTGCCAGCTCCTACGAGCAGTACTTC
TRBD2	TRBJ2-1	TRBV4-3	once	CASSQDWVSVLAGNYNEQFF	TGCGCCAGCAGCCAAGATTGGGTCAGCGTACTAGCGGGAAACTACAATGAGCAGTTCTTC
.	TRBJ1-1	TRBV3-1/TRBV3-2	.	CASSHGQNTEAFF	TGTGCCAGCAGCCACGGACAGAACACTGAAGCTTTCTTT
.	TRBJ2-7	TRBV7-6	.	CASSLVLKQGYGSYEQYF	TGTGCCAGCAGCTTAGTTCTAAAACAGGGTTACGGGTCCTACGAGCAGTACTTC
.	TRBJ2-3	TRBV6-1	once	CASSEDLTSTDTQYF	TGTGCCAGCAGTGAAGATCTAACCAGCACAGATACGCAGTATTTT
TRBD2	TRBJ2-1	TRBV15	.	CATSRGSGSLVNEQFF	TGTGCCACCAGCAGAGGTAGCGGGAGTCTAGTCAATGAGCAGTTCTTC
TRBD1	TRBJ1-2	TRBV7-2	.	CASSLAFRQGSNYGYTF	TGTGCCAGCAGCTTAGCCTTTCGACAGGGGAGCAACTATGGCTACACCTTC
.	TRBJ2-3	TRBV5-1	.	CASSLKSGMGNTDTQYF	TGCGCCAGCAGCCTAAAGTCAGGGATGGGAAACACAGATACGCAGTATTTT
TRBD1	TRBJ1-5	TRBV27	.	CASSTLGGTGVNQPQHF	TGTGCCAGCAGCACTTTGGGGGGGACAGGGGTGAATCAGCCCCAGCATTTT
TRBD2	TRBJ2-5	TRBV5-4	.	CASSDSGTSGRWGQETQYF	TGTGCCAGCAGCGACTCCGGGACTAGCGGGAGATGGGGCCAAGAGACCCAGTACTTC
TRBD1	TRBJ1-1	TRBV2	.	CASSRDRDNTEAFF	TGTGCCAGCAGCCGGGACAGGGATAACACTGAAGCTTTCTTT
.	TRBJ2-5	TRBV12-3/TRBV12-4	.	CASSFGQSETQYF	TGTGCCAGCAGTTTTGGACAATCAGAGACCCAGTACTTC
TRBD2	TRBJ2-1	TRBV18	.	CASSRTRGSYNEQFF	TGTGCCAGCTCACGGACTAGAGGTTCCTACAATGAGCAGTTCTTC
.	TRBJ1-4	TRBV19	.	CASSRRQVGAYEKLFF	TGTGCCAGTAGTAGGAGACAGGTGGGGGCCTATGAAAAACTGTTTTTT
.	TRBJ2-2	TRBV4-2	few	CASSQRAGNTGELFF	TGTGCCAGCAGCCAAAGAGCGGGGAACACCGGGGAGCTGTTTTTT
TRBD2	TRBJ2-7	TRBV18	.	CASSPRESNEQYF	TGTGCCAGCTCACCGCGGGAGTCCAACGAGCAGTACTTC
.	TRBJ1-2	TRBV7-9	.	CASSLAGRSYGYTF	TGTGCCAGCAGCTTAGCGGGGCGGAGCTATGGCTACACCTTC
TRBD2	TRBJ2-2	TRBV28	.	CASSTGPGLAGGLTNTGELFF	TGTGCCAGCAGTACAGGCCCCGGACTAGCGGGAGGGTTAACGAACACCGGGGAGCTGTTTTTT
TRBD2	TRBJ2-7	TRBV4-2	.	CASSQETSGYEQYF	TGTGCCAGCAGCCAGGAGACTAGCGGATACGAGCAGTACTTC
TRBD1	TRBJ1-3	TRBV5-1	.	CASSWGQLNSGNTIYF	TGCGCCAGCAGCTGGGGACAGTTAAACTCTGGAAACACCATATATTTT
TRBD1	TRBJ1-1	TRBV18	once	CASSPDLTGLNTEAFF	TGTGCCAGCTCACCAGATTTGACAGGGTTGAACACTGAAGCTTTCTTT
.	TRBJ2-4	TRBV7-2	.	CASSLASFFGPSNQYIQYF	TGTGCCAGCAGCTTAGCGTCCTTTTTTGGGCCCTCCAACCAATACATTCAGTACTTC
TRBD1	TRBJ1-4	TRBV2	.	CASSEGTGSNEKLFF	TGTGCCAGCAGTGAAGGGACAGGGAGTAATGAAAAACTGTTTTTT